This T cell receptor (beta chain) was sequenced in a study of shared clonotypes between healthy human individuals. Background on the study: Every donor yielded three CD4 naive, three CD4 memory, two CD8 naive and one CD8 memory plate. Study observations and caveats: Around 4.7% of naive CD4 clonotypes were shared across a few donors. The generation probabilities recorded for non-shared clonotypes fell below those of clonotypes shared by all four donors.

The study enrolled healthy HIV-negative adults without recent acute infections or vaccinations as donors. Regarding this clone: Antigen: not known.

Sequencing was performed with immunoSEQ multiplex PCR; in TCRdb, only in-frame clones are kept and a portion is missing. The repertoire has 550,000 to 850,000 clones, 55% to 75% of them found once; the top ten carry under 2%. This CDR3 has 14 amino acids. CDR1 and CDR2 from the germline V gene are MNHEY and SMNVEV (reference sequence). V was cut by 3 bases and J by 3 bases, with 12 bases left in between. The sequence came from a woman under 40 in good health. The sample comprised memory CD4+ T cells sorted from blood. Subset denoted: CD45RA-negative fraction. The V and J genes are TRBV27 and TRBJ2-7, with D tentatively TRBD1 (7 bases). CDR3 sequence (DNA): TGTGCCAGCAGTTTGGGGGGACAGAGCTACGAGCAGTACTTC. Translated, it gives CASSLGGQSYEQYF.